The rows below give T cell receptor beta chains drawn from one sample of a study of control samples from healthy donors and cancer patients. Assay: immunoSEQ multiplex PCR; the TCRdb copy retains only in-frame clones and omits some. The sample includes about 130,000 clones, over 85% seen only once; the top ten take 3.5% to 4%. Sequenced material: blood. The receptors come from a man younger than 45 in good health. Each CDR3 is given with its conserved first and last residue. Fields, in order: J gene, clone size, D gene, V gene, CDR3 protein, CDR3 DNA. D genes are given only for firm matches. Rows give clone size only sometimes, using once, few, many, or a class for an expanded clone.

TRBJ1-4 - - TRBV25-1 CASSKRPRTATNEKLFF TGTGCCAGCAGTAAAAGGCCGCGGACAGCAACTAATGAAAAACTGTTTTTT
TRBJ2-2 - - TRBV4-1 CASSQEGPASGGLNTGELFF TGCGCCAGCAGCCAAGAAGGACCGGCCTCCGGGGGGCTTAACACCGGGGAGCTGTTTTTT
TRBJ1-1 once TRBD1 TRBV30 CAWRNPGGDAFF TGTGCCTGGAGGAATCCAGGGGGCGACGCTTTCTTT
TRBJ2-6 - TRBD1 TRBV5-1 CASSMFRQGHSGANVLTF TGCGCCAGCAGCATGTTCAGACAGGGCCACTCTGGGGCCAACGTCCTGACTTTC
TRBJ1-1 - - TRBV4-1 CASSQEGTHRTEAFF TGCGCCAGCAGCCAAGAGGGCACTCATCGGACTGAAGCTTTCTTT
TRBJ2-1 once TRBD2 TRBV7-2 CASSSSGGAYNEQFF TGTGCCAGCAGCTCCAGCGGGGGGGCCTACAATGAGCAGTTCTTC
TRBJ1-2 - - TRBV10-3 CAITDGSYGYTF TGTGCCATCACCGACGGATCCTATGGCTACACCTTC
TRBJ2-1 - - TRBV28 CASRLSSIEQFF TGTGCCAGCAGGTTAAGCTCGATTGAGCAGTTCTTC
TRBJ1-5 - - TRBV28 CAILGNSNQPQHF TGTGCCATATTGGGGAATAGCAATCAGCCCCAGCATTTT
TRBJ2-7 - TRBD1 TRBV7-9 CASSLDIGTGPYEQYF TGTGCCAGCAGCTTAGATATTGGGACAGGTCCCTACGAGCAGTACTTC
TRBJ1-2 - TRBD1 TRBV6-5 CASSNPGQSYGYTF TGTGCCAGCAGTAATCCGGGACAGTCCTATGGCTACACCTTC
TRBJ2-3 - TRBD1 TRBV6-5 CASSNRDRTDTQYF TGTGCCAGCAGCAACCGGGACAGAACAGATACGCAGTATTTT
TRBJ2-3 - TRBD2 TRBV4-3 CASSRSLAGGTDTQYF TGCGCCAGCAGCCGCTCGCTAGCGGGGGGCACAGATACGCAGTATTTT
TRBJ1-5 - - TRBV7-2 CASSFGGNQPQHF TGTGCCAGCAGCTTCGGGGGCAATCAGCCCCAGCATTTT
TRBJ2-7 - - TRBV9 CASSVVDTAEQYF TGTGCCAGCAGCGTAGTGGACACCGCCGAGCAGTACTTC
TRBJ2-7 - TRBD1 TRBV6-2/TRBV6-3 CASSSQDRGSDEQYF TGTGCCAGCAGCTCCCAGGACAGGGGGTCTGACGAGCAGTACTTC
TRBJ2-3 - TRBD1 TRBV4-2 CASSQDAPGTGSTDTQYF TGTGCCAGCAGCCAAGACGCCCCCGGGACAGGGTCGACAGATACGCAGTATTTT
TRBJ2-3 - TRBD2 TRBV9 CASSVGTSGGWITDTQYF TGTGCCAGCAGCGTAGGCACTAGCGGGGGGTGGATCACAGATACGCAGTATTTT
TRBJ1-2 - - TRBV28 CASSQDLGQTNYGYTF TGTGCCAGCAGCCAAGACCTTGGACAGACTAACTATGGCTACACCTTC
TRBJ1-1 few - TRBV10-2 CASSESTLVAEAFF TGCGCCAGCAGTGAGTCCACCCTGGTGGCTGAAGCTTTCTTT
TRBJ2-5 - TRBD2 TRBV7-9 CASSFSGGQETQYF TGTGCCAGCAGCTTTTCGGGGGGTCAAGAGACCCAGTACTTC
TRBJ1-5 - TRBD1 TRBV10-3 CAISESKGQGVGQPQHF TGTGCCATCAGTGAGTCGAAGGGACAGGGGGTCGGTCAGCCCCAGCATTTT
TRBJ2-1 - - TRBV4-1 CASSQLGLPSYNEQFF TGCGCCAGCAGCCAACTGGGACTTCCCTCCTACAATGAGCAGTTCTTC
TRBJ1-5 - - TRBV27 CASSSGPIGQPQHF TGTGCCAGCAGTTCAGGACCCATAGGTCAGCCCCAGCATTTT
TRBJ1-1 once - TRBV6-1 CASSEKVRDEAFF TGTGCCAGCAGTGAAAAGGTTAGGGATGAAGCTTTCTTT
TRBJ1-6 few TRBD1 TRBV7-2 CASSRSGQQDYNSPLHF TGTGCCAGCAGCCGTTCGGGACAGCAAGACTATAATTCACCCCTCCACTTT